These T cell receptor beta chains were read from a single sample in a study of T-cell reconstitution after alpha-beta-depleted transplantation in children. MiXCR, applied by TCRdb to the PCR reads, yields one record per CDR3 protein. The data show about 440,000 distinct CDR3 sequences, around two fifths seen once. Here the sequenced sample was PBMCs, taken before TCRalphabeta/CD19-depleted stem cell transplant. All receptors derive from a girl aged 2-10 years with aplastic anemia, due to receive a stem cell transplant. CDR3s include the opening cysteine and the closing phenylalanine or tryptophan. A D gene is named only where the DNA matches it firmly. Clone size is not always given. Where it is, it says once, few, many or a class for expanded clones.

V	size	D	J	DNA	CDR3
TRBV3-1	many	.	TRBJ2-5	TGTGCCAGCAGCCCTCTAGAACGTTGGGGGGAGACCCAGTACTTC	CASSPLERWGETQYF
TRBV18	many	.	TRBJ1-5	TGTGCCAGCTCACCACCGGCTCAGCCCCAGCATTTT	CASSPPAQPQHF
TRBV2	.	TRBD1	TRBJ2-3	TGTGCCAGCAGCGTCGGGACAGCAGATACGCAGTATTTT	CASSVGTADTQYF
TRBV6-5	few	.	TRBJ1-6	TGTGCCAGCAGTTCTCCAGGTGCCCCGGAGCTTCCCCCCCTCCACTTT	CASSSPGAPELPPLHF
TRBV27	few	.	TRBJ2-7	TGTGCCAGCAGTTTCTCACCCGCACTAGCTATCTACGAGCAGTACTTC	CASSFSPALAIYEQYF
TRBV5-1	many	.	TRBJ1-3	TGCGCCAGCAGCGCAGGAGTATCCGGAAACACCATATATTTT	CASSAGVSGNTIYF
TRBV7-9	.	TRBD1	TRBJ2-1	TGTGCCAGCAGCACAGGGGGCGGGAGTTGGGATGAGCAGTTCTTC	CASSTGGGSWDEQFF
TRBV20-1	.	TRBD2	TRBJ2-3	TGCAGTGCCATCCCCGGTGGCGGGGGGCAGGATACGCAGTATTTT	CSAIPGGGGQDTQYF
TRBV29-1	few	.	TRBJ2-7	TGCAGCGTTGTAAAACATTCGACCTACGAGCAGTACTTC	CSVVKHSTYEQYF
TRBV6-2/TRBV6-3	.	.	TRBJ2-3	TGTGCCAGCAGTCCAGAACAGGGGAGGAGAACAGATACGCAGTATTTT	CASSPEQGRRTDTQYF
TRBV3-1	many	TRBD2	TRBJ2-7	TGTGCCAGCAGCCGCGAGCGGGAAGCCGAGCAGTACTTC	CASSREREAEQYF
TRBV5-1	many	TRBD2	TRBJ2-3	TGCGCCAGCAGGCCCCTAGCGGGAGTAACAGATACGCAGTATTTT	CASRPLAGVTDTQYF